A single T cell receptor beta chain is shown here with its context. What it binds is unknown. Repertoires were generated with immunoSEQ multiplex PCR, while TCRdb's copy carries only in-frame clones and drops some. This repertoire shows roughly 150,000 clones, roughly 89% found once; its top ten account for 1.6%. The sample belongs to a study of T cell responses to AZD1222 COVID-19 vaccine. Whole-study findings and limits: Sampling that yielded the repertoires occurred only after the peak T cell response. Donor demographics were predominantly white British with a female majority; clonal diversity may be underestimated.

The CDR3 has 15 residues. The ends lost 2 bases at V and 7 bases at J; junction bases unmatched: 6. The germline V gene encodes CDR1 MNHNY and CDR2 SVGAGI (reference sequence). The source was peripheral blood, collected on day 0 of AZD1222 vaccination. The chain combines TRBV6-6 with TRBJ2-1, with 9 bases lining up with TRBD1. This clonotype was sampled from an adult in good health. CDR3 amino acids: CASSYGTGNRNEQFF. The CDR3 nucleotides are TGTGCCAGCAGTTACGGGACAGGGAATCGGAATGAGCAGTTCTTC.